This T cell receptor beta chain was captured by sequencing in a study of blood T cell repertoires in COVID-19. At the level of the study: Sample material is recorded as cDNA or gDNA derived from T cells, B-cell-depleted T cells, or PBMCs.

The CDR3 runs to 16 residues. Looked up from germline, CDR1 is DFQATT and CDR2 is SNEGSKA (reference sequence). V gave up 3 bases and J gave up 3 bases; unmatched junction bases: 11. Under the authors' procedure: The assay estimated nucleated cells by amplifying reference gene primers. Using immunoSEQ multiplex PCR, the repertoire was profiled, and TCRdb retains in-frame clones only, with some absent. The D gene and trimming were derived from the DNA, and the V and J assignments and clone size from that table. The repertoire holds about 390,000 clones, over 75% seen once, with approximately 2.4% in the top ten.

Sequenced: peripheral blood. This TCR derives from a woman in her fifties or sixties with COVID-19, enrolled during active disease. This sequence joins TRBV20-1 and TRBJ2-7, with TRBD1 matching over 10 bases. In DNA, the CDR3 is TGCAGTGCTAGTCGTCCGATGGGACAGGGGTTCTACGAGCAGTACTTC. Protein product: CSASRPMGQGFYEQYF.